This section outlines one T cell receptor beta chain sequence together with its context. This entry is derived from a study of blood T cell repertoires in COVID-19. Study summary: Both acute and convalescent COVID-19 samples were obtained from the United States, Italy and Spain. T cells, B-cell-depleted T cells, or PBMCs supplied cDNA or gDNA.

Original processing notes: The authors estimated nucleated cell counts from reference gene primer amplification. Method: immunoSEQ multiplex PCR; TCRdb's copy keeps in-frame clones and lacks some. The V and J calls and clone size were taken over from that table, and D and trimming were inferred from the DNA. The data contain 60,000 or so clones, over 60% of them singletons. With 4 bases clipped from V and 6 bases from J, the junction kept 8 bases outside the gene matches. The CDR3 has 14 amino acids. Germline-derived CDR1 and CDR2 are SQVTM and ANQGSEA. V is TRBV29-1 and J is TRBJ2-1; 8 nucleotides align to TRBD2. This receptor was taken from a woman between 50 and 59 years old with active or convalescent COVID-19. The source material was peripheral blood. This CDR3 is CSVGGGRSLNEQFF. Written as DNA, the CDR3 is TGCAGCGTTGGAGGCGGGAGGAGCCTCAATGAGCAGTTCTTC.